This TCR beta chain was observed in a study of blood T cell repertoires in COVID-19. Repertoires were generated with immunoSEQ multiplex PCR, while TCRdb's copy carries only in-frame clones and drops some. There are some 65,000 clones in the sample; approximately 86% occur only once, and 15% to 20% lies in the top ten. One Seattle source followed patients from active infection through their disease course. V lost 2 bases, J lost 6 bases, and 6 bases stayed unmatched. This CDR3 is 15 amino acids long. Germline V gives CDR1 GTSNPN, CDR2 SVGIG (reference sequence). The source of this sequence is a man between 40 and 49 years old with COVID-19, enrolled during active disease. J is TRBJ2-3 and V is TRBV30, with 12 bases aligning to TRBD1. Sample: peripheral blood. CDR3 residues: CAWSLGTGGWDTQYF. In nucleotides, the CDR3 is TGTGCCTGGAGTCTTGGGACAGGGGGCTGGGATACGCAGTATTTT.